This T cell receptor (beta chain) came from a study of cytomegalovirus exposure and HLA in healthy donors. Study details: Among several hundred genotyped donors, around 81% fell in the Caucasian-associated ancestry cluster.

PCR was performed using 60 Vbeta and 13 Jbeta primers. Assay: immunoSEQ multiplex PCR; the TCRdb copy retains only in-frame clones and omits some. The sample shows over 30,000 clones, 75% to 85% of them seen only once. The CDR3 consists of 15 residues. Germline V gene data show CDR1 as SEHNR and CDR2 as FQNEAQ (reference sequence). Trimming left V 2 bases short and J 5 bases short, with 16 bases between. Study conclusions and caveats: The CMV antigen specificity of a few CMV-associated chains was confirmed through in vitro analysis.

A note on this clone: What it binds is not known.

This sequence joins TRBV7-9 and TRBJ2-7; a weak D match, TRBD2 (5 bases). The sample taken for sequencing was PBMCs. This clonotype was obtained from a male donor in good health and CMV-seronegative. CDR3 sequence (DNA): TGTGCCAGCAGCTTAAGTACCGGGGTTAATGACGAGCAGTACTTC. It yields the protein CASSLSTGVNDEQYF. Together with reference TRBV7-9 and TRBJ2-7, the CDR3 gives the full variable domain: DTGVSQNPRHKITKRGQNVTFRCDPISEHNRLYWYRQTLGQGPEFLTYFQNEAQLEKSRLLSDRFSAERPKGSFSTLEIQRTEQGDSAMYLCASSLSTGVNDEQYFGPGTRLTVT.